The 7 T cell receptor beta chains listed next were all sequenced from one sample in a study of long-term antiretroviral therapy in people with HIV. At survey level, the immunoSEQ assay was run in its v3.0 version. The data were produced by immunoSEQ multiplex PCR, yet TCRdb's version contains in-frame clones alone and is incomplete. This repertoire shows 35,000 or so clones, about 94% found once; its top ten account for 3.6%. The sequenced sample was unsorted PBMCs, obtained 4.1 years after starting antiretroviral therapy. The source of these receptors is a woman aged 45-65 years with HIV.

The V call is TRBV11-1, the J call TRBJ2-7, with 7 positions matching TRBD2. Trimming took 3 bases from V and 7 from J; bases not matched to a gene: 9. From germline, CDR1 is SGHAT and CDR2 FQDESV (reference sequence). The CDR3 runs 14 residues. For the CDR3, the DNA is TGTGCCAGCAGCTTTGCGGGGGAAGAGTGGGAGCAGTACTTC. It translates to CASSFAGEEWEQYF.

This chain connects TRBV29-1 to TRBJ1-3, with D maybe TRBD1 (5 bases). Per germline, CDR1 SQVTM and CDR2 ANQGSEA. Trimming shortened V by 4 bases and J by 3 bases, and 16 bases separated the two germline ends. CDR3 length: 15 residues. The CDR3 region is CSVVAGEMVGNTIYF. CDR3 in DNA: TGCAGCGTTGTGGCGGGGGAGATGGTTGGAAACACCATATATTTT.

CDR3 in DNA: TGTGCCAGCAGCTTGGAAGGGGTTGGTCAGCCCCAGCATTTT. This gives the protein CASSLEGVGQPQHF. The chain carries TRBV5-5 and TRBJ1-5; D may be TRBD1 (5 bases). V lost 0 bases and J 6 bases, leaving 10 bases between the germline ends. Germline V gene sequence: CDR1 SGHKS, CDR2 YYEKEE (reference sequence). The CDR3 totals 14 residues. Drawing the rest from reference TRBV5-5 and TRBJ1-5, the complete variable domain is DAGVTQSPTHLIKTRGQQVTLRCSPISGHKSVSWYQQVLGQGPQFIFQYYEKEERGRGNFPDRFSARQFPNYSSELNVNALLLGDSALYLCASSLEGVGQPQHFGDGTRLSIL.

The chain is built from TRBV7-9 and TRBJ1-2; 8 bases fit TRBD1. This CDR3 spans 15 amino acids. V was clipped by 5 bases and J by 2 bases; unmatched bases: 7. CDR1 and CDR2 (germline): SEHNR, FQNEAQ (reference sequence). CDR3 nucleotides: TGTGCCAGCAGCCGAGGGGACAGGTACAACTATGGCTACACCTTC. Its protein product is CASSRGDRYNYGYTF.

V is TRBV11-1 and J is TRBJ2-3; 8 bases are shared with TRBD1. The CDR3 has 14 amino acids. Trimming removed 1 base from V and 7 bases from J; junction bases left unmatched: 4. Germline V lookup: CDR1 SGHAT, CDR2 FQDESV (reference sequence). In nucleotides, the CDR3 is TGTGCCAGCAGCTTAGTGGACAGGGATTATACGCAGTATTTT. This sequence encodes CASSLVDRDYTQYF.

In regard to this clone: Mismatch with germline at one junction end may stem from a read error. This rearrangement joins TRBV7-7 to TRBJ2-2; a possible D gene is TRBD1 (5 bases). The germline V gene encodes CDR1 SSHAT and CDR2 FNYEAQ (reference sequence). The CDR3 has 16 amino acids. CDR3 sequence (DNA): TGTGCTAGCAGCTCGTCTCCCCAAGGGGACACCGGGGAGCTGTTTTTT. Translated, it gives CASSSSPQGDTGELFF. Full variable domain (missing parts from reference TRBV7-7 and TRBJ2-2): GAGVSQSPRYKVTKRGQDVTLRCDPISSHATLYWYQQALGQGPEFLTYFNYEAQPDKSGLPSDRFSAERPEGSISTLTIQRTEQRDSAMYRCASSSSPQGDTGELFFGEGSRLTVL.

The gene calls are TRBV7-2 and TRBJ1-2, with 9 bases matching TRBD1. The CDR3 length is 15 residues. The V gene end was trimmed by 3 bases and the J gene end by 3 bases; junction bases not matched to a gene: 5. Germline V lookup: CDR1 SGHTA, CDR2 FQGNSA. CDR3 in DNA: TGTGCCAGCAGCTTGGACAGGGGAAGGGACTATGGCTACACCTTC. Its translation: CASSLDRGRDYGYTF.